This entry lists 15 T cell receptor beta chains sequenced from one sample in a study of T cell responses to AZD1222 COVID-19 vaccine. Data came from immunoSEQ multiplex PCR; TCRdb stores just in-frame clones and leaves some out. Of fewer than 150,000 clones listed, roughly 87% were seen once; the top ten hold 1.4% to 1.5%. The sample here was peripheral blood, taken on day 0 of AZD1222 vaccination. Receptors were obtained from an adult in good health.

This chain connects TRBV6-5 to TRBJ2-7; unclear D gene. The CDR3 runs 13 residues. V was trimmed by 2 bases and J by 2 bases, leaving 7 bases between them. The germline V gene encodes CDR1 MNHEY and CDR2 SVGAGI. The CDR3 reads CASSYGKAYEQYF. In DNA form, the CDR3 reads TGTGCCAGCAGTTACGGGAAGGCCTACGAGCAGTACTTC.

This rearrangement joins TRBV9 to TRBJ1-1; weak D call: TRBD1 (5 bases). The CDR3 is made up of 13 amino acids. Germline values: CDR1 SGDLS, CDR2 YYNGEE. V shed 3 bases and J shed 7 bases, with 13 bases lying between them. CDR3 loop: CASSAGTGFEAFF. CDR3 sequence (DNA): TGTGCCAGCAGCGCAGGGACGGGGTTTGAAGCTTTCTTT.

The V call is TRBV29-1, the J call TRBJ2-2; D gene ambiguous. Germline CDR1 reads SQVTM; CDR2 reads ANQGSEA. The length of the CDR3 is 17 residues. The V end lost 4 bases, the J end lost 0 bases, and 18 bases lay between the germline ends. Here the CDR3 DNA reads TGCAGCGTTGGAGGTGGTCTTCCAAACGCGAACACCGGGGAGCTGTTTTTT. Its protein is CSVGGGLPNANTGELFF.

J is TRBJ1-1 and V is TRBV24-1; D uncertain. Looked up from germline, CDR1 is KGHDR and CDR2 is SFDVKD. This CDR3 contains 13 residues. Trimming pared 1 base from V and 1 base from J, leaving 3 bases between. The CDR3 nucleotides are TGTGCCACCAGTGATTTCGGGAACACTGAAGCTTTCTTT. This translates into CATSDFGNTEAFF.

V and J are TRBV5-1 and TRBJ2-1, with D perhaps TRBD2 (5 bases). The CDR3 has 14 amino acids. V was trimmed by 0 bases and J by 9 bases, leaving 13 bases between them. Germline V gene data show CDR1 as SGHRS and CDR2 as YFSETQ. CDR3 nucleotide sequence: TGCGCCAGCAGCTTGGCCCCACCCGAGGGTGAGCAGTTCTTC. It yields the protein CASSLAPPEGEQFF.

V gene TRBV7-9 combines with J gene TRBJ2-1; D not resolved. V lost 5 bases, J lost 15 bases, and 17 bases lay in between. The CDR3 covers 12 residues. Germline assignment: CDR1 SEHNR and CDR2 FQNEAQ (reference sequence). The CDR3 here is CASSPPGQVTFF. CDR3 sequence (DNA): TGTGCCAGCAGCCCCCCCGGCCAGGTGACGTTCTTC.

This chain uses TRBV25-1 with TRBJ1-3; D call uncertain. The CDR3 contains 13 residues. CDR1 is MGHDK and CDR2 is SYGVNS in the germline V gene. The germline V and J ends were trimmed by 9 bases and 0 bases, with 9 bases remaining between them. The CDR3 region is CASEQISGNTIYF. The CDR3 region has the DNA TGTGCCAGTGAACAGATCTCTGGAAACACCATATATTTT.

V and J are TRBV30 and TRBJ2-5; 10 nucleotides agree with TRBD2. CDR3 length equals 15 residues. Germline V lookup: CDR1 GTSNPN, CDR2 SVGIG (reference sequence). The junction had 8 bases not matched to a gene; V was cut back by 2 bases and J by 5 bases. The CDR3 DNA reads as TGTGCCTGGAGTAGGGCTAGCGGGGGCGTGGAGACCCAGTACTTC. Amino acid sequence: CAWSRASGGVETQYF.

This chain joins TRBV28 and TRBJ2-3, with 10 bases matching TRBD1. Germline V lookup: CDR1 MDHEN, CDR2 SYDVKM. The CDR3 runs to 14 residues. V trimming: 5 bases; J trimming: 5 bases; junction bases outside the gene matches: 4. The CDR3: CASSPWTGGDTQYF. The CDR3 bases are TGTGCCAGCAGTCCCTGGACAGGGGGAGATACGCAGTATTTT.

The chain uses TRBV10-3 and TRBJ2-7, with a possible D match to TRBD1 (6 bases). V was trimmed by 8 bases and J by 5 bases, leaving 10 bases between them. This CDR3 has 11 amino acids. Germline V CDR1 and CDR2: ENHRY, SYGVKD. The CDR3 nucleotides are TGTGCCATCGGAAGGGACAACGAGCAGTACTTC. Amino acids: CAIGRDNEQYF.

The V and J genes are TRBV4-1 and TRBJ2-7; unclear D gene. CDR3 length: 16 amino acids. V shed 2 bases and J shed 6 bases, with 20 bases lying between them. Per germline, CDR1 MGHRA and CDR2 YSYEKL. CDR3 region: CASSQSPLPVGFEQYF. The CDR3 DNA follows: TGCGCCAGCAGCCAATCCCCTCTGCCCGTGGGGTTCGAGCAGTACTTC.

The CDR3 coding sequence is TGTGCCACCAGCAGAGCCAGGGAAGCGGAAGCTTTCTTT. This translates into CATSRAREAEAFF. The chain joins TRBV15 to TRBJ1-1; tentatively, D is TRBD1 (5 bases). Germline V gene sequence: CDR1 LNHNV, CDR2 YYDKDF (reference sequence). The V end lost 1 base, the J end lost 8 bases, and 11 bases lay between the germline ends. This CDR3 has 13 residues. The whole variable domain, filled in from reference TRBV15 and TRBJ1-1, reads DAMVIQNPRYQVTQFGKPVTLSCSQTLNHNVMYWYQQKSSQAPKLLFHYYDKDFNNEADTPDNFQSRRPNTSFCFLDIRSPGLGDTAMYLCATSRAREAEAFFGQGTRLTVV.

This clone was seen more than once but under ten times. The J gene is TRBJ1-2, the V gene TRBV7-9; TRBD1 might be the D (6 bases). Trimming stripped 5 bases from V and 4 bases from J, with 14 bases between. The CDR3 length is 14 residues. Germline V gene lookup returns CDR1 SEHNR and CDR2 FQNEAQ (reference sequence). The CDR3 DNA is TGTGCCAGCAGCCCAGGGGCAGGGGCCTATGGCTACACCTTC. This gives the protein CASSPGAGAYGYTF.

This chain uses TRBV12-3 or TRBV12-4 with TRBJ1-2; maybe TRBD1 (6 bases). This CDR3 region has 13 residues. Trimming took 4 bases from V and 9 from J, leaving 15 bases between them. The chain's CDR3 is CASSSTGYGRYTF. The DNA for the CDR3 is TGTGCCAGCAGTTCGACAGGCTACGGGCGCTACACCTTC.

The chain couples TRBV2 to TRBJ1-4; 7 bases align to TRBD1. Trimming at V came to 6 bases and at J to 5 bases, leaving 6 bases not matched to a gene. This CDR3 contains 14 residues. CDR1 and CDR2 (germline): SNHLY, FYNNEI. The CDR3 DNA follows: TGTGCCAGCAGCCGCGGGACAGCGAATGAAAAACTGTTTTTT. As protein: CASSRGTANEKLFF.